This T cell receptor (beta chain) came from a study of OX40 agonist ivuxolimab in advanced cancers. Turning to the study itself: Patients were infused with ivuxolimab every 2 weeks at 0.01 to 10 mg/kg.

Comments on this clone: The antigen is undetermined.

Trimming shortened V by 0 bases and J by 4 bases, and 15 bases separated the two germline ends. Per germline, CDR1 MNHEY and CDR2 SVGAGI. The CDR3 runs to 16 residues. Study conclusions and caveats: Relative to CD4+ cells, CD8+ T cells on average had more expanded clones.

Using immunoSEQ multiplex PCR, the repertoire was profiled, and TCRdb retains in-frame clones only, with some absent. This table holds more than 30,000 clones, around 83% found once. It was autoimmune disease history or systemic immunosuppression that excluded patients. Blood sampling was done at baseline, cycle 4 day 1, and cycle 7 day 1. The sample in question was CD4+ or CD8+ T cells sorted from blood, obtained in a trial of the OX40 agonist ivuxolimab. The source is an adult with an advanced solid tumor such as melanoma, head and neck, liver or kidney cancer. The chain uses TRBV6-5 and TRBJ2-5; D is perhaps TRBD1 (6 bases). The DNA of the CDR3 is TGTGCCAGCAGTTACTCCCGAACAGGGATTGGAGAGACCCAGTACTTC. Its protein product is CASSYSRTGIGETQYF.